This T cell receptor beta chain originates from a study of T cells in narcolepsy. As for the study in general: Donors had narcolepsy type 1 or type 2, or were healthy controls.

Study conclusions and caveats: No autoreactive T cell clone sequences appeared in some memory CD4+ repertoires. Autoreactive clonotypes reportedly recurred in blood of same and different patients, not controls. Same-patient CSF and blood CD4+ T cell clonotypes included HCRT-specific and TRIB2-specific autoreactive ones.

Losses at the gene ends were 9 bases for V and 4 bases for J; bases not matched to a gene: 29. The CDR3 spans 20 residues. The germline gives CDR1 SGDLS, CDR2 YYNGEE. As for this clone: Its antigen remains unknown.

Repertoires were generated with immunoSEQ multiplex PCR, while TCRdb's copy carries only in-frame clones and drops some. The sample has about 32,000 clones; around 75% are singletons. The origin of this receptor is a human donor with narcolepsy. The sample consisted of CD45RA- memory CD4+ T cells from PBMCs. This chain connects TRBV9 to TRBJ1-1, with 8 positions matching TRBD1. The CDR3 is CAIGATKNRGTVAGSTEAFF. The CDR3 nucleotides are TGTGCCATAGGGGCTACAAAAAACAGGGGGACAGTCGCTGGGAGCACTGAAGCTTTCTTT.